This record covers a single TCR beta chain. What it binds is not known. Only in-frame clones appear in the TCRdb table, and some are missing; sequencing was by immunoSEQ multiplex PCR. In the table there are roughly 100,000 clones, around 85% of which are singletons. This entry comes from a study of cytomegalovirus exposure and HLA in healthy donors. Study observations and caveats: In vitro work confirmed that three CMV-associated chains recognize CMV antigens. TCR beta chains numbering some 160 were designated cytomegalovirus-associated. Clusters of TCRs from the first cohort tended to co-occur in the 130 or so validation repertoires (as a later analysis found). Reports described diagnosis of cytomegalovirus status by the classifier as highly specific and sensitive.

The V and J ends lost 6 bases and 2 bases respectively, with 12 bases between them. The CDR3 is made up of 14 amino acids. In germline, CDR1 is MDHEN, CDR2 SYDVKM. The TCR comes from a young man in good health and CMV-seropositive. Sequenced input: PBMCs. The chain links TRBV28 to TRBJ2-3, with D unclear. In nucleotides, the CDR3 is TGTGCCAGCAGGTTGGTTAGTCACACAGATACGCAGTATTTT. It specifies CASRLVSHTDTQYF.